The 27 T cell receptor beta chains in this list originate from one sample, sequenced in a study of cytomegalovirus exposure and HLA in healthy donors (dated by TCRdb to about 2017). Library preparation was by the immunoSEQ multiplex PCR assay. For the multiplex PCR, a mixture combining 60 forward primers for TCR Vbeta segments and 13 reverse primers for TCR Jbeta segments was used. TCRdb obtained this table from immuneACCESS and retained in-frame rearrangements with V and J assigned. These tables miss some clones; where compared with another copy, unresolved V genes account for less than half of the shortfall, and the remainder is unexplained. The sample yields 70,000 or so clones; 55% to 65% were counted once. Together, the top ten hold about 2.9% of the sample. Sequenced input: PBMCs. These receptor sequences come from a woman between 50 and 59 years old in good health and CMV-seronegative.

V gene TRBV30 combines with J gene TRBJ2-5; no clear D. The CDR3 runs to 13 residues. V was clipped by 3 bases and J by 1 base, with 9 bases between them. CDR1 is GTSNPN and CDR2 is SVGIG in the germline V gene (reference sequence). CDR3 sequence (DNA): TGTGCCTGGAGGGAGTCCACCCAAGAGACCCAGTACTTC. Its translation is CAWRESTQETQYF.

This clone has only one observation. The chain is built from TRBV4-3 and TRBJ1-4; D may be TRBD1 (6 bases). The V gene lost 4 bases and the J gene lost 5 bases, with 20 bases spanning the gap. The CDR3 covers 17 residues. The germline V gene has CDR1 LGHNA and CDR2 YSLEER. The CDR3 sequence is CASSLYSSGGPNEKLFF. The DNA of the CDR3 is TGCGCCAGCAGCCTCTACTCTAGCGGGGGCCCGAATGAAAAACTGTTTTTT.

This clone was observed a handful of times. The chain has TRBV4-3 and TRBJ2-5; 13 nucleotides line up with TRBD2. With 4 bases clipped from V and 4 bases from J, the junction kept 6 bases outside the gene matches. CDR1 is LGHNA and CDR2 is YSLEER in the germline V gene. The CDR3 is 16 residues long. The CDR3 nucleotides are TGCGCCAGCAGCCGGCTACTAGCGGGGGGGGGAGAGACCCAGTACTTC. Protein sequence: CASSRLLAGGGETQYF.

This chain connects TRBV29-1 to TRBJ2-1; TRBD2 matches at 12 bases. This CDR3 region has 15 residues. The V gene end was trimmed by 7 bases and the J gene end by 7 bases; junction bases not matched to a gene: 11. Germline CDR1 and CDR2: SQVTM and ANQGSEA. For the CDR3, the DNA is TGCAGCGCCCGGAGACTAGCGGGAGAGGATAATGAGCAGTTCTTC. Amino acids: CSARRLAGEDNEQFF.

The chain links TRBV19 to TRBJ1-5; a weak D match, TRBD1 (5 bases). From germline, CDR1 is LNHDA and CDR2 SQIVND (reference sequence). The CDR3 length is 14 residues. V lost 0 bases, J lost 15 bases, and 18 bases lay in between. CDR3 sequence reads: CASSIDLGLPLGHF. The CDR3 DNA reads TGTGCCAGTAGTATAGATCTGGGGCTTCCCCTTGGGCATTTT.

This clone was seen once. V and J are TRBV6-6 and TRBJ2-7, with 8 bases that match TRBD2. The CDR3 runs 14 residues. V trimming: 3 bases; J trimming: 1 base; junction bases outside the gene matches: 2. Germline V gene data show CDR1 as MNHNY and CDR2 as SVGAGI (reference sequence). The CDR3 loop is CASSYSGGSYEQYF. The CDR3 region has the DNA TGTGCCAGCAGTTATTCGGGGGGGTCCTACGAGCAGTACTTC.

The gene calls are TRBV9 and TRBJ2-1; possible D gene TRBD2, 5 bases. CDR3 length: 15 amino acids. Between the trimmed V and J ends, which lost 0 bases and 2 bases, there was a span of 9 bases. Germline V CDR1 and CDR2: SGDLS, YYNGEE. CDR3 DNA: TGTGCCAGCAGCGTAGATGGAGGCACCTACAATGAGCAGTTCTTC. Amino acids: CASSVDGGTYNEQFF.

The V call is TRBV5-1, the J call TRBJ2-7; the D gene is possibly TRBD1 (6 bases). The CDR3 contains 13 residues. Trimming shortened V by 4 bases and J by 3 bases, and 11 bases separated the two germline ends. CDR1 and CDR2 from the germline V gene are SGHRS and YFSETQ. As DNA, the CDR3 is TGCGCCAGCAGCCCTGTGACAGGCTACGAGCAGTACTTC. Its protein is CASSPVTGYEQYF.

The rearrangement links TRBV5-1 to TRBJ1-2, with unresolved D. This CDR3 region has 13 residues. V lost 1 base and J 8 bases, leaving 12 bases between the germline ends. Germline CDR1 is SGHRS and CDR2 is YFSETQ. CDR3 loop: CASSLPTPEGYTF. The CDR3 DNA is TGCGCCAGCAGCTTGCCGACTCCCGAGGGCTACACCTTC.

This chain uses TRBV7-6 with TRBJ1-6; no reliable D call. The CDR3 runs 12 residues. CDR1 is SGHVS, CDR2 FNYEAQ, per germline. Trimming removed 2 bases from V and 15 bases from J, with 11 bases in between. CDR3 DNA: TGTGCCAGCAGCTTAACTGGTACGGGCCTCCACTTT. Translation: CASSLTGTGLHF.

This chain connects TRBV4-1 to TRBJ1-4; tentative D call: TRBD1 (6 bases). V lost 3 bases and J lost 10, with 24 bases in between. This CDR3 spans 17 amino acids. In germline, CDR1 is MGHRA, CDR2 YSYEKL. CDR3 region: CASSQGGASWTEGKLFF. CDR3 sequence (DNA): TGCGCCAGCAGCCAGGGGGGGGCTAGTTGGACAGAAGGAAAACTGTTTTTT.

The CDR3 spells CASTDRGTEQYF. CDR3 bases: TGTGCCAGTACGGACAGGGGGACTGAGCAGTACTTC. The chain has TRBV19 and TRBJ2-7; 10 bases map to TRBD1. The germline V gene encodes CDR1 LNHDA and CDR2 SQIVND (reference sequence). This CDR3 has 12 amino acids. Losses at the gene ends were 7 bases for V and 7 bases for J; bases not matched to a gene: 4.

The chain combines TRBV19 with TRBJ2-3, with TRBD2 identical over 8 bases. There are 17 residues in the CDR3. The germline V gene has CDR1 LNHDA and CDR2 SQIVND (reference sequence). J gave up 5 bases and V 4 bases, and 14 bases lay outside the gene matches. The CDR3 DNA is TGTGCCAGTAGTACAAAGGAAGCGGGAGAGGGGATAGATACGCAGTATTTT. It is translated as CASSTKEAGEGIDTQYF.

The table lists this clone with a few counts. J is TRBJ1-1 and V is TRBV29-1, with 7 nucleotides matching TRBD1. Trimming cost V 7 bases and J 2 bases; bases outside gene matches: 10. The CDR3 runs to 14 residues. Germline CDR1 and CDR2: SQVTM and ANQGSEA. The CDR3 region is CSASGGRINTEAFF. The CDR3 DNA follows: TGCAGCGCTTCAGGGGGGCGGATTAACACTGAAGCTTTCTTT.

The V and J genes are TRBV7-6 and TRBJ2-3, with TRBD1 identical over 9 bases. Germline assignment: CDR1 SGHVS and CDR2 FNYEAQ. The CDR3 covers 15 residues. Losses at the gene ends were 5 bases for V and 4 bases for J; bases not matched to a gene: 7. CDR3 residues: CASSVNRGHADTQYF. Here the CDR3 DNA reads TGTGCCAGCAGCGTAAACAGGGGGCACGCAGATACGCAGTATTTT.

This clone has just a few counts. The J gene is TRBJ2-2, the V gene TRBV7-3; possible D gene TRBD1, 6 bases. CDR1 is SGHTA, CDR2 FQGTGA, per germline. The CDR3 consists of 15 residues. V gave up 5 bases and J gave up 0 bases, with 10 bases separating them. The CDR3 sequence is CASSPGHTNTGELFF. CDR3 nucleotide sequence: TGTGCCAGCAGCCCGGGACATACGAACACCGGGGAGCTGTTTTTT.

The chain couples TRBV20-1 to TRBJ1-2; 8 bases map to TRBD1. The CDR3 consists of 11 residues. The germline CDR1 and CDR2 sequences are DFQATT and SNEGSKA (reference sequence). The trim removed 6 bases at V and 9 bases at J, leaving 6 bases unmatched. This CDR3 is CSANDRGRYTF. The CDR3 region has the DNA TGCAGTGCAAACGACAGGGGACGCTACACCTTC.

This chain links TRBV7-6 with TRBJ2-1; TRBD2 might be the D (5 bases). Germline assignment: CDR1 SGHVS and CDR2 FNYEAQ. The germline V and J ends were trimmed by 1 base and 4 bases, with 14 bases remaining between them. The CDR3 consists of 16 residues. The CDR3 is CASSLGSGRMYNEQFF. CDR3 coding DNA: TGTGCCAGCAGCTTAGGGAGCGGACGGATGTACAATGAGCAGTTCTTC.

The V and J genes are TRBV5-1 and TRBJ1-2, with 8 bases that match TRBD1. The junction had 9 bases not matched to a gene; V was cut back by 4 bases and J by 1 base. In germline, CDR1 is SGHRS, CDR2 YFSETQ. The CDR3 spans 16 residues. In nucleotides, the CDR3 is TGCGCCAGCAGCCCATCCACAGGGGGGGTTAACTATGGCTACACCTTC. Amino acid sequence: CASSPSTGGVNYGYTF. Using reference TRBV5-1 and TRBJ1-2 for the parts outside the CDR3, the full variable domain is KAGVTQTPRYLIKTRGQQVTLSCSPISGHRSVSWYQQTPGQGLQFLFEYFSETQRNKGNFPGRFSGRQFSNSRSEMNVSTLELGDSALYLCASSPSTGGVNYGYTFGSGTRLTVV.

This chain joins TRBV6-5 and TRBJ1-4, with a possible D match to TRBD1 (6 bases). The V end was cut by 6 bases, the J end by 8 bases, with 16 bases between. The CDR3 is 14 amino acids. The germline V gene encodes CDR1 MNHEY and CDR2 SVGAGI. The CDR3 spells CASSSGDGREKLFF. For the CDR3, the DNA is TGTGCCAGCAGCTCAGGGGATGGCAGAGAAAAACTGTTTTTT.

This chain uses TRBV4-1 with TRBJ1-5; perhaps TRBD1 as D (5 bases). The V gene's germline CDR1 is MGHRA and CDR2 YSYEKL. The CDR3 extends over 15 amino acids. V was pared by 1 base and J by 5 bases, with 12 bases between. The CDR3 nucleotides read TGCGCCAGCAGCCAAGCGGCAGGGTTAGATCAGCCCCAGCATTTT. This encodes CASSQAAGLDQPQHF.

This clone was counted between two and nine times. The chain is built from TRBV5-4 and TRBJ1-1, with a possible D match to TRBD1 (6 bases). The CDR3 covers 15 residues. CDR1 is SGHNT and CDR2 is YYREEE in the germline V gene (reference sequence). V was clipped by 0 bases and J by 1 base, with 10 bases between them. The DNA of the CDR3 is TGTGCCAGCAGCTTGGTAGGACAGTCGAACACTGAAGCTTTCTTT. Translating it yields CASSLVGQSNTEAFF.

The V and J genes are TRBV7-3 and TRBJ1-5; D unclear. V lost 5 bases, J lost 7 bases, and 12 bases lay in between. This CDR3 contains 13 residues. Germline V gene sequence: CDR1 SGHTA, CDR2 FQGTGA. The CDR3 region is CASSPQRYQPQHF. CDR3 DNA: TGTGCCAGCAGCCCTCAGAGGTACCAGCCCCAGCATTTT.

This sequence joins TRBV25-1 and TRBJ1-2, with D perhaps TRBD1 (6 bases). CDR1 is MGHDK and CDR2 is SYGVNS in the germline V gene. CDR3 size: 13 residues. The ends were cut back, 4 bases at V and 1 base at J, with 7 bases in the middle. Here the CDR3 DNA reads TGTGCCAGCAGTGCACAGGGTAACTATGGCTACACCTTC. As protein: CASSAQGNYGYTF.

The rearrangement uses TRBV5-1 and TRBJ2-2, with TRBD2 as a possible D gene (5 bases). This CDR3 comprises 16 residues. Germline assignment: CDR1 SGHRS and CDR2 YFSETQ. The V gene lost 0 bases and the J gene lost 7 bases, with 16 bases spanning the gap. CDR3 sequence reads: CASSLGSGGDGGELFF. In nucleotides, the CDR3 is TGCGCCAGCAGCTTGGGAAGCGGCGGCGATGGCGGGGAGCTGTTTTTT.

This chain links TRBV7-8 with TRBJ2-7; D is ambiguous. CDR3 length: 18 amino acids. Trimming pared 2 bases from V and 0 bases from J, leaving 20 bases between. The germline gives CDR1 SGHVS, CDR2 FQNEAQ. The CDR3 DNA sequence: TGTGCCAGCAGCTTAACGTCTGGTGGAGACCGTTACTCCTACGAGCAGTACTTC. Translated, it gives CASSLTSGGDRYSYEQYF.

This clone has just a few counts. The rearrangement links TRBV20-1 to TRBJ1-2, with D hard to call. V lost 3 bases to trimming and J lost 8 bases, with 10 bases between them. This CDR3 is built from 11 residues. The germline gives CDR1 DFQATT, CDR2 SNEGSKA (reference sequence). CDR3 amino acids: CSASHEGGYTF. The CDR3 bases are TGCAGTGCTAGCCATGAGGGAGGCTACACCTTC.